The rows below give T cell receptor beta chains drawn from one sample of a study of primary melanoma T cells and metastatic recurrence. Sequenced by immunoSEQ multiplex PCR; TCRdb stores in-frame clones only, minus some. The data contain some 1,300 clones, around 87% of them singletons. Input material: melanoma tumor tissue. The receptors come from a human donor with melanoma. CDR3s leave out the opening cysteine and the closing phenylalanine or tryptophan.

v_call: TRBV7-4; j_call: TRBJ1-1; cdr3_aa: ASSSIQGLGTEAF
v_call: TRBV7-6; j_call: TRBJ2-1; cdr3_aa: ASSLIPLGGRHEQF
v_call: TRBV23-1; j_call: TRBJ2-3; cdr3_aa: ASSRGSGSISDTQY
v_call: TRBV19; j_call: TRBJ2-1; cdr3_aa: ASSSSGRGNEQF
v_call: TRBV7-6; j_call: TRBJ1-2; cdr3_aa: ASSLDWGRSNYGYT
v_call: TRBV11-3; j_call: TRBJ2-2; cdr3_aa: ASSERGADVLGELF
v_call: TRBV6-8; j_call: TRBJ1-2; cdr3_aa: ASRTRGNYGYT
v_call: TRBV9; j_call: TRBJ1-2; cdr3_aa: ASSPQGDGYGYT
v_call: TRBV11-3; j_call: TRBJ2-1; cdr3_aa: ASSSGTGGIHEQF
v_call: TRBV6-7; j_call: TRBJ2-3; cdr3_aa: ASSYSIIAGGRGSTDTQY
v_call: TRBV1; j_call: TRBJ1-1; cdr3_aa: ASSQKTGGTEAF
v_call: TRBV10-2; j_call: TRBJ1-1; cdr3_aa: ASSERTEVGAF
v_call: TRBV5-1; j_call: TRBJ1-2; cdr3_aa: ASSLGTHSTGYT
v_call: TRBV6-8; j_call: TRBJ2-5; cdr3_aa: AISATGQKETQY
v_call: TRBV29-1; j_call: TRBJ1-3; cdr3_aa: SVATGSSGNTIY
v_call: TRBV30; j_call: TRBJ2-2; cdr3_aa: LAGGVNTGELF
v_call: TRBV7-2; j_call: TRBJ2-3; cdr3_aa: ASAPPGVDTQY
v_call: TRBV19; j_call: TRBJ1-3; cdr3_aa: ASSQGSRGNTIY
v_call: TRBV19; j_call: TRBJ2-5; cdr3_aa: ASSPLAGVGETQY
v_call: TRBV6-8; j_call: TRBJ1-1; cdr3_aa: ASRDGLPNTEAF
v_call: TRBV6-8; j_call: TRBJ2-1; cdr3_aa: ASSYVVAGDEQF